This T cell receptor (beta chain) was profiled in a study of shared clonotypes between healthy human individuals. J gave up 3 bases and V 6 bases, and 7 bases lay outside the gene matches. The CDR3 spans 14 residues. Germline V gene data show CDR1 as MDHEN and CDR2 as SYDVKM. Study outcomes and limitations: The generation probabilities recorded for non-shared clonotypes fell below those of clonotypes shared by all four donors.

Sequenced by immunoSEQ multiplex PCR; TCRdb stores in-frame clones only, minus some. In the table there are about 1 million clones, about 75% of which are singletons. This clone was seen repeatedly, ten times or more. As yet, its antigen is unknown. The source is a man younger than 35 in good health. The chain uses TRBV28 and TRBJ2-7, with 8 bases that match TRBD1. Sequencing input: memory CD4+ T cells sorted from blood. As to subset: CD45RA-negative fraction. CDR3 DNA: TGTGCCAGCAGAGATAGGACAGGGTACTACGAGCAGTACTTC. This translates into CASRDRTGYYEQYF.